The subject of this entry is one T cell receptor (beta chain). Its specific antigen is unknown. Base quality data are lacking; no much larger clone is found one base away. These data originate in a study of T cell responses to AZD1222 COVID-19 vaccine (dated by TCRdb to the early 2020s). A note on the overall study: TCR sequencing covered roughly 230 trial participants: 200 to 220 given two doses of AZD1222 and approximately 25 given two doses of MenACWY control vaccine. Trial participants were enrolled into age subgroups of 18-55, 56-69 and 70-plus years, which contained about 160, 30 and 59 TCR-sequenced participants, respectively. The paper's findings and limits, for the study overall: The 56-69-year group was small, and its depth increase did not reach significance, likely because of low power. Vaccine-associated CD4 TCRs spanned the whole spike protein, with dominant responses in regions 160-218 and 743-854. After two AZD1222 doses, both the breadth and the depth of spike-specific TCRs were significantly higher than at day 0 and than in MenACWY recipients. Participants were mostly white British and included more females than males, and it was suggested by the authors that clonal diversity may have been underestimated. Conclusions about previously exposed vaccinees were limited because only 6 or 7 AZD1222 recipients were SARS-CoV-2 seropositive at baseline. Nearly half of unique spike-specific TCRs reportedly recognized epitopes outside regions mutated in the B.1.351 and B.1.1.7 variants. Because no samples from the day 14 peak response were available, repertoires could be characterized only after the peak T cell response.

The CDR3 regions of human TCRbeta chains were subjected to immunosequencing. Per the source publication's procedure: TCRs in the repertoires were compared against a reference library of SARS-CoV-2-specific TCRs that had been generated with the MIRA antigen-specificity platform. Breadth was defined as the fraction of unique TCRs that were SARS-CoV-2-associated, and depth was defined as the fraction of total T cells that were SARS-CoV-2-associated. Using the MIRA data, each spike-specific TCR was assigned both to the spike region to which the TCR was reactive and to a CD4 or CD8 class. Log10-transformed breadth and depth values were compared by one-way ANOVA with Sidak's multiple comparisons tests. Held by TCRdb, this immuneACCESS table contains in-frame sequences only and omits some clones. Under half of the omission traces to an unresolved V gene where checked; the cause of the rest is unknown. That table gives V, J and clone size, and the DNA gave D and trimming. In all, the sample holds fewer than 120,000 clones, and 70% to 90% of those were seen once. The ten biggest clones cover 15% of the sample.

Cut back by 6 bases and 0 bases, the V and J ends lie 14 bases apart. Via the germline V gene (reference sequence), CDR1 is MNHEY and CDR2 SMNVEV. The CDR3 runs 15 amino acids, cysteine and phenylalanine included. The CDR3 DNA has 45 bases and is translated from base 1. The time point label corresponds to: about 28 days (+/-7) after the second vaccine dose. AZD1222 recipients given second doses at about 4 weeks or at about 12 weeks were pooled, since spike-specific TCR depth and breadth were not found to differ between the two schedules. Samples from vaccinated people were obtained from the UK trials COV001 and COV002, which included a single-blind randomized controlled phase 2/3 trial of AZD1222 (ChAdOx1 nCoV-19) in healthy adults. For TCRbeta chain sequencing, PBMC samples were collected from trial participants at day 0 and at day 28 after the second dose.

This clonotype originated in an adult who received the AZD1222 COVID-19 vaccine. Sequenced material: peripheral blood, taken 28 days after the second AZD1222 dose. This receptor chain uses TRBV27 and TRBJ1-1; the D region possibly corresponds to TRBD1 (6 bases align). Read as DNA, the sequence is TGTGCCAGCAGCTCCCGGACAGCAATGAACACTGAAGCTTTCTTT. The resulting protein is CASSSRTAMNTEAFF.